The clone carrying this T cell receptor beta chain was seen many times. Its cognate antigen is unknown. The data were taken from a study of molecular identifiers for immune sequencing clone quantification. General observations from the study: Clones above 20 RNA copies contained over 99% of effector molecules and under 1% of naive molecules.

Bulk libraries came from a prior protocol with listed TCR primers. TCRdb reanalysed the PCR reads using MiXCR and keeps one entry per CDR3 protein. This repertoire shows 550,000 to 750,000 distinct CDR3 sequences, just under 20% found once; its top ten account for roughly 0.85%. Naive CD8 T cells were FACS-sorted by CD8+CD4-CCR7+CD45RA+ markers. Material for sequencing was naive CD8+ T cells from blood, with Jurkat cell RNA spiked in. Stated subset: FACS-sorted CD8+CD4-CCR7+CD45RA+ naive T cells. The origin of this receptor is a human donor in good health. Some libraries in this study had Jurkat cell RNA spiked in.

The CDR3 reads CASSFYSGNTIYF. Here the CDR3 DNA reads TGTGCCAGCAGTTTCTACAGCGGAAACACCATATATTTT. This sequence joins TRBV28 and TRBJ1-3; D remains unclear. V was trimmed by 3 bases and J by 4 bases, leaving 7 bases between them. CDR1 is MDHEN and CDR2 is SYDVKM in the germline V gene. This CDR3 contains 13 residues.